Reported below is one T cell receptor (beta chain). Its antigen is not yet known. Per-nucleotide qualities are absent, and no much larger clonotype sits a single base away. The sample's time point label is to be understood as: baseline before first vaccination. Samples from vaccinated people were obtained from the UK trials COV001 and COV002, which included a single-blind randomized controlled phase 2/3 trial of AZD1222 (ChAdOx1 nCoV-19) in healthy adults. Trial participant PBMC samples were collected at day 0 and day 28 after the second dose for TCRbeta chain sequencing. The data were taken from a study of T cell responses to AZD1222 COVID-19 vaccine (dated by TCRdb to the early 2020s). Context from the whole study: Because spike-specific TCR depth and breadth did not differ between the two schedules, AZD1222 recipients who got a second dose at roughly 4 weeks were pooled with those who got a second dose at roughly 12 weeks. A total of about 230 trial participants underwent TCR sequencing, of whom some 210 received two doses of AZD1222 and about 25 received two doses of the MenACWY control vaccine. Trial participants were enrolled by age into 18-55, 56-69 and 70-plus year subgroups, with roughly 160, 29 and 62 TCR-sequenced participants respectively. The paper's findings and limits, for the study overall: Because no day 14 peak-response samples were available, the repertoires could be characterized only after the peak T cell response. Participants were mostly white British, with more females than males. The authors suggested clonal diversity may have been underestimated. Conclusions about previously exposed vaccinees were limited because only a handful of AZD1222 recipients were SARS-CoV-2 seropositive at baseline. Reportedly, close to half of the unique spike-specific TCRs recognized epitopes lying outside the regions that are mutated in the B.1.351 and B.1.1.7 variants. A significant rise in spike-specific TCR breadth and depth was observed after two AZD1222 doses relative to day 0 and relative to MenACWY recipients. The whole spike protein was spanned by vaccine-associated CD4 TCRs, and dominant responses were seen in regions 160-218 and 743-854. In the small 56-69-year group, the increase in depth fell short of significance, most likely because of low power.

The germline V gene supplies CDR1 SGDLS and CDR2 YYNGEE. The trim is 4 bases for V and 7 bases for J, with a gap of 21 bases between the germline ends. The CDR3 runs 16 amino acids, cysteine and phenylalanine included. Only the CDR3 part of the read is kept: 48 bases, read in frame from the first base. The CDR3 regions of human TCRbeta chains were subjected to immunosequencing. Under the source paper's analysis protocol: TCRs in the repertoires were matched against a reference library of SARS-CoV-2-specific TCRs that had been generated with the MIRA antigen-specificity platform. Breadth was defined as the fraction of unique TCRs that were SARS-CoV-2-associated, and depth was defined as the fraction of total T cells that were SARS-CoV-2-associated. Using the MIRA data, each spike-specific TCR was assigned both to the spike region to which the TCR was reactive and to a CD4 or CD8 class. Log10-transformed breadth and depth values were compared by one-way ANOVA with Sidak's multiple comparisons tests. The table was pulled from immuneACCESS by TCRdb, which kept in-frame rearrangements only. Such tables lose some clones; where checked, under half of the loss comes from unresolved V genes, and the rest has no known cause. The DNA gave D and trimming, while V, J and clone size come from that table. A total of under 150,000 clones appear in this sample, 90% to 95% of them only once. The ten biggest clones cover approximately 1.6% of the sample.

Sequencing was performed on peripheral blood, taken on day 0 of AZD1222 vaccination. The receptor was derived from an adult in good health. The chain joins TRBV9 to TRBJ2-1; TRBD2 might be the D gene, on 5 matching bases. The CDR3 reads as follows: CASSPEGPLLANEQFF. The DNA sequence is as follows: TGTGCCAGCAGCCCTGAAGGCCCCCTCCTAGCAAATGAGCAGTTCTTC. When the CDR3 is completed using the reference TRBV9 and TRBJ2-1 genes on either side, the full variable domain is DSGVTQTPKHLITATGQRVTLRCSPRSGDLSVYWYQQSLDQGLQFLIQYYNGEERAKGNILERFSAQQFPDLHSELNLSSLELGDSALYFCASSPEGPLLANEQFFGPGTRLTVL.